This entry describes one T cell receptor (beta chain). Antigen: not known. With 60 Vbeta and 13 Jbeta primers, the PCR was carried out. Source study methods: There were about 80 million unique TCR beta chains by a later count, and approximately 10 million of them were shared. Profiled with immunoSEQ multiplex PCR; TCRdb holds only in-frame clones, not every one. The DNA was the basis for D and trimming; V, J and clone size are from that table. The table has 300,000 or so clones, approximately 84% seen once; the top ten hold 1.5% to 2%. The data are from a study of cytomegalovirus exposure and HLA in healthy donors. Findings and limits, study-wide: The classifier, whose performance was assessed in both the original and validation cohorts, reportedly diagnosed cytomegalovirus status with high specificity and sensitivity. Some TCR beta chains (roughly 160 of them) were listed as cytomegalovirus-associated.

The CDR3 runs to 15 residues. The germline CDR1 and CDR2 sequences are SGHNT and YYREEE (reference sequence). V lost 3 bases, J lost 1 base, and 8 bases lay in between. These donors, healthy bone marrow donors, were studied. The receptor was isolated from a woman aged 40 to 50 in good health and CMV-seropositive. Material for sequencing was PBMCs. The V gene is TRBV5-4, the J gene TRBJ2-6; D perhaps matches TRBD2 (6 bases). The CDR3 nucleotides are TGTGCCAGCAGCTGGGACTCTTCTGGGGCCAACGTCCTGACTTTC. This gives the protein CASSWDSSGANVLTF.